These 24 T cell receptor beta chains were sequenced from one sample in a study of shared clonotypes between healthy human individuals. The protocol was immunoSEQ multiplex PCR, while the TCRdb copy is restricted to in-frame clones and leaves out a portion. Of about 2.2 million clones listed, 85% to 95% are singletons. Terminally differentiated effector memory CD45RA+ cells were excluded by CCR7 positive selection of CD45RO-negative cells. The sample consisted of naive CD8+ T cells from PBMCs. The receptors derive from a man younger than 30 in good health. Some clones in this sample may be carry-over from other donors' samples.

The chain has TRBV7-8 and TRBJ1-2; D not certain. CDR3 size: 15 residues. Germline V CDR1 and CDR2: SGHVS, FQNEAQ. V was shortened by 1 base and J by 4 bases, with 13 bases between the two germline ends. The CDR3 protein is CASSLGEDSSYGYTF. CDR3 nucleotides: TGTGCCAGCAGCTTAGGGGAGGATTCTTCCTATGGCTACACCTTC.

The chain employs TRBV18 and TRBJ2-2; 7 bases map to TRBD1. V gave up 1 base and J gave up 7 bases; unmatched junction bases: 6. Germline loops: CDR1 KGHSH, CDR2 LQKENI. The CDR3 extends over 15 amino acids. The CDR3 bases are TGTGCCAGCTCACCACGGCAGGGGGAGATCGGGGAGCTGTTTTTT. Encoded protein: CASSPRQGEIGELFF.

The J gene is TRBJ2-7, the V gene TRBV4-1, with D tentatively TRBD1 or TRBD2 (5 bases each). Germline CDR1 reads MGHRA; CDR2 reads YSYEKL. The CDR3 is 15 residues long. Between the trimmed V and J ends, which lost 0 bases and 3 bases, there was a span of 12 bases. The DNA for the CDR3 is TGCGCCAGCAGCCAAGAGCCGGGACCCGGCTACGAGCAGTACTTC. Translated: CASSQEPGPGYEQYF.

As for this clone: Other DNA sequences in this sample translate to the same CDR3. V usage is TRBV27 and J usage is TRBJ2-2; D is unresolved. The V end lost 5 bases, the J end lost 5 bases, and 3 bases lay between the germline ends. The CDR3 extends over 11 amino acids. CDR1 is MNHEY and CDR2 is SMNVEV in the germline V gene (reference sequence). CDR3 nucleotides: TGTGCCAGCAGTACGACCGGGGAGCTGTTTTTT. Protein sequence: CASSTTGELFF.

The chain is built from TRBV10-2 and TRBJ1-4; D is unclear. The ends were cut back, 6 bases at V and 0 bases at J, with 11 bases in the middle. CDR1 and CDR2 (germline): WSHSY, SAAADI. The CDR3 contains 15 residues. CDR3 in amino acids: CASRAKNPTNEKLFF. The CDR3 nucleotides are TGCGCCAGCAGGGCCAAGAATCCAACTAATGAAAAACTGTTTTTT.

Remarks on this clone: This sample also contains other DNA sequences that code for the same CDR3. The V call is TRBV19, the J call TRBJ2-3; D not certain. The CDR3 has 11 amino acids. V was cut by 4 bases and J by 2 bases, with 1 base left in between. The germline V gene has CDR1 LNHDA and CDR2 SQIVND (reference sequence). In DNA, the CDR3 is TGTGCCAGTAGTACCACAGATACGCAGTATTTT. As protein: CASSTTDTQYF.

V is TRBV29-1 and J is TRBJ2-7, with 14 positions matching TRBD2. CDR1 and CDR2 from the germline V gene are SQVTM and ANQGSEA. V was pared by 3 bases and J by 6 bases, with 10 bases of the junction left unmatched. CDR3 length: 16 amino acids. The CDR3 spells CSVELLTSGRGSEQYF. The CDR3 DNA sequence: TGCAGCGTTGAGCTGTTGACTAGCGGGAGGGGAAGCGAGCAGTACTTC.

The V gene is TRBV7-9, the J gene TRBJ1-2, with D uncertain. V lost 1 base to trimming and J lost 4 bases, with 10 bases between them. The CDR3 spans 14 residues. Looked up from germline, CDR1 is SEHNR and CDR2 is FQNEAQ (reference sequence). The CDR3 loop is CASSLEPGTYGYTF. In DNA form, the CDR3 reads TGTGCCAGCAGCTTAGAACCGGGAACCTATGGCTACACCTTC.

The chain uses TRBV27 and TRBJ2-3; 7 nucleotides line up with TRBD2. The CDR3 has 14 residues. J lost 2 bases, V lost 6 bases, and 5 bases had no gene match. Germline CDR1 and CDR2: MNHEY and SMNVEV (reference sequence). CDR3 in amino acids: CASSLAVHTDTQYF. CDR3 nucleotides: TGTGCCAGCAGCCTAGCGGTGCACACAGATACGCAGTATTTT.

The chain is built from TRBV11-1 and TRBJ2-1, with TRBD2 identical over 11 bases. V shed 5 bases, J shed 9 bases, and the junction held 12 bases outside the gene matches. CDR1 is SGHAT, CDR2 FQDESV, per germline (reference sequence). The CDR3 has 16 amino acids. The CDR3 region is CASSPPGLAAEREQFF. The CDR3 DNA sequence: TGTGCCAGCAGCCCACCGGGACTAGCGGCCGAACGTGAGCAGTTCTTC.

The chain is built from TRBV7-6 and TRBJ2-1, with TRBD1 as a possible D gene (7 bases). With 2 bases removed from V and 7 bases from J, the gap between germline ends came to 21 bases. The V gene's germline CDR1 is SGHVS and CDR2 FNYEAQ. The CDR3 is made up of 17 amino acids. The CDR3 DNA sequence: TGTGCCAGCAGCTTATTAATCTCGGAGGGGGCGGATAATGAGCAGTTCTTC. Protein sequence: CASSLLISEGADNEQFF. The full variable domain, its missing parts supplied by reference TRBV7-6 and TRBJ2-1, is GAGVSQSPRYKVTKRGQDVALRCDPISGHVSLYWYRQALGQGPEFLTYFNYEAQQDKSGLPNDRFSAERPEGSISTLTIQRTEQRDSAMYRCASSLLISEGADNEQFFGPGTRLTVL.

The rearrangement uses TRBV9 and TRBJ2-1; 12 bases map to TRBD2. CDR1 is SGDLS, CDR2 YYNGEE, per germline. J lost 8 bases, V lost 4 bases, and 19 bases had no gene match. The CDR3 sequence is 19 residues long. In DNA, the CDR3 is TGTGCCAGCAGCTCGGGCCTAGCGGGAGGGGCACGGACAGGGGATGAGCAGTTCTTC. It translates to CASSSGLAGGARTGDEQFF. The full variable domain, in which reference TRBV9 and TRBJ2-1 provide the parts outside the CDR3, is DSGVTQTPKHLITATGQRVTLRCSPRSGDLSVYWYQQSLDQGLQFLIQYYNGEERAKGNILERFSAQQFPDLHSELNLSSLELGDSALYFCASSSGLAGGARTGDEQFFGPGTRLTVL.

This clone was detected only a few times. CDR3 in DNA: TGCGCCAGCAGCCTGATGGGACAGGGAGGGAATGAGCAGTTCTTC. Its protein product is CASSLMGQGGNEQFF. V is TRBV5-1 and J is TRBJ2-1, with 9 bases aligning to TRBD1. Germline V gives CDR1 SGHRS, CDR2 YFSETQ. The V and J ends lost 4 bases and 7 bases, in that order; junction bases with no gene match: 9. This CDR3 has 15 amino acids.

This clone was found a few times. The chain couples TRBV28 to TRBJ1-1; possible D gene TRBD1, 5 bases. The CDR3 has 13 amino acids. Per germline, CDR1 MDHEN and CDR2 SYDVKM. Trimming shortened V by 5 bases and J by 8 bases, and 15 bases separated the two germline ends. The CDR3 coding sequence is TGTGCCAGCAGTGCTCTCGACTGGGACGAAGCTTTCTTT. Protein: CASSALDWDEAFF.

This rearrangement joins TRBV2 to TRBJ1-1; a weak D match, TRBD1 (6 bases). This CDR3 comprises 13 residues. V gave up 10 bases and J gave up 0 bases, with 12 bases separating them. In germline, CDR1 is SNHLY, CDR2 FYNNEI. DNA for the CDR3: TGTGCCACACAGGGACCCTTGAACACTGAAGCTTTCTTT. As protein: CATQGPLNTEAFF. The whole variable domain, filled in from reference TRBV2 and TRBJ1-1, reads EPEVTQTPSHQVTQMGQEVILRCVPISNHLYFYWYRQILGQKVEFLVSFYNNEISEKSEIFDDQFSVERPDGSNFTLKIRSTKLEDSAMYFCATQGPLNTEAFFGQGTRLTVV.

This clone appeared once. This chain links TRBV4-3 with TRBJ2-1; D gene ambiguous. V lost 0 bases and J lost 6, with 21 bases in between. The CDR3 consists of 18 residues. Germline V CDR1 and CDR2: LGHNA, YSLEER. This CDR3 is CASSQEPRALPYGNEQFF. The CDR3 DNA reads as TGCGCCAGCAGCCAAGAACCTCGGGCCCTGCCGTATGGCAATGAGCAGTTCTTC.

The chain employs TRBV4-1 and TRBJ2-1; no clear D gene. Germline assignment: CDR1 MGHRA and CDR2 YSYEKL. Trimming pared 3 bases from V and 15 bases from J, leaving 12 bases between. The CDR3 has 11 residues. The CDR3 nucleotides are TGCGCCAGCAGCCAGGATTCGTTTCCGTTCTTC. It specifies CASSQDSFPFF.

The chain combines TRBV10-2 with TRBJ2-5; no firm D call. Germline CDR1 WSHSY, CDR2 SAAADI. This CDR3 has 12 amino acids. With 2 bases removed from V and 5 bases from J, the gap between germline ends came to 6 bases. CDR3 residues: CASSEMDETQYF. Written as DNA, the CDR3 is TGCGCCAGCAGTGAGATGGACGAGACCCAGTACTTC.

Only one count was recorded for this clone. This chain's CDR3 is CSVEVPPEQYF. The CDR3 DNA reads TGCAGCGTTGAAGTCCCTCCCGAGCAGTACTTC. This sequence joins TRBV29-1 and TRBJ2-5; D not certain. Gene TRBJ2-7 matches the end of the DNA better, so the J call may be wrong. The CDR3 totals 11 residues. Germline CDR1 SQVTM, CDR2 ANQGSEA.

The chain couples TRBV2 to TRBJ2-7, with a possible D match to TRBD2 (6 bases). The germline CDR1 and CDR2 sequences are SNHLY and FYNNEI. Trimming took off 10 bases at V and 0 bases at J, with 13 bases between the two ends. The CDR3 is made up of 13 amino acids. CDR3 region: CAITEGSSYEQYF. The CDR3 bases are TGTGCCATAACGGAGGGAAGCTCCTACGAGCAGTACTTC.

J is TRBJ1-1 and V is TRBV19; 8 bases are a match to TRBD1. The V gene end was trimmed by 7 bases and the J gene end by 4 bases; junction bases not matched to a gene: 11. In germline, CDR1 is LNHDA, CDR2 SQIVND (reference sequence). This CDR3 comprises 15 residues. CDR3 amino acids: CASTGRKQGGTEAFF. The DNA of the CDR3 is TGTGCCAGTACCGGAAGAAAACAGGGGGGCACTGAAGCTTTCTTT.

The chain employs TRBV27 and TRBJ2-5, with 11 positions matching TRBD2. J was trimmed by 2 bases and V by 5 bases; bases with no gene match: 10. From germline, CDR1 is MNHEY and CDR2 SMNVEV (reference sequence). This CDR3 has 17 amino acids. The CDR3, as DNA: TGTGCCAGCAGTACGATAACCCTAGCGGGAGGACAAGAGACCCAGTACTTC. Its translation: CASSTITLAGGQETQYF.

The V and J genes are TRBV2 and TRBJ1-1; the D is unclear. Germline CDR1 reads SNHLY; CDR2 reads FYNNEI. CDR3 length: 13 residues. V shed 5 bases and J shed 2 bases, with 9 bases lying between them. CDR3 bases: TGTGCCAGCAGTACCGCGGACAACACTGAAGCTTTCTTT. It encodes CASSTADNTEAFF.

The V gene is TRBV11-3, the J gene TRBJ1-5, with TRBD1 matching 9 bases. Germline trimming cut 4 bases from V and 3 bases from J; bases unmatched to any gene: 13. The CDR3 loop spans 18 amino acids. From germline, CDR1 is SGHNT and CDR2 YENEEA. For the CDR3, the DNA is TGTGCCAGCAGCTCAACATACAACAGGGGGCACCCCAATCAGCCCCAGCATTTT. Translation gives CASSSTYNRGHPNQPQHF.